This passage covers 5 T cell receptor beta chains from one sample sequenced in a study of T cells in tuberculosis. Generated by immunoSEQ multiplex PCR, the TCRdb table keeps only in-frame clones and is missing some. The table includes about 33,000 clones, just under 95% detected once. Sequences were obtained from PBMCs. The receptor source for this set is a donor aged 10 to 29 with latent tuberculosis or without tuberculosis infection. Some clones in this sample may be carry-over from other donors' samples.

The CDR3 coding sequence is TGTGCCAGCAGCCCAAACGGAGCTAACTATGGCTACACCTTC. It encodes CASSPNGANYGYTF. The chain carries TRBV2 and TRBJ1-2; D ambiguous. The CDR3 is made up of 14 amino acids. Germline V CDR1 and CDR2: SNHLY, FYNNEI. Between the trimmed V and J ends, which lost 6 bases and 0 bases, there was a span of 11 bases.

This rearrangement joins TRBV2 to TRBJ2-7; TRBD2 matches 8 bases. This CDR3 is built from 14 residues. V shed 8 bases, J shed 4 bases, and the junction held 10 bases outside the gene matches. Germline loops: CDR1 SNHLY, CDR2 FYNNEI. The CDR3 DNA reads TGTGCCAGCGTCGGTCGGGAGGGCGGTTACGAGCAGTACTTC. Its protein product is CASVGREGGYEQYF.

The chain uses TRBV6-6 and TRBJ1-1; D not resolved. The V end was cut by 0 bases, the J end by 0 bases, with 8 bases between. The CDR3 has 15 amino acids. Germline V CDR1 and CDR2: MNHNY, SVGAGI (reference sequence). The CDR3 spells CASSYSPALNTEAFF. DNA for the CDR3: TGTGCCAGCAGTTACTCCCCAGCGCTGAACACTGAAGCTTTCTTT.

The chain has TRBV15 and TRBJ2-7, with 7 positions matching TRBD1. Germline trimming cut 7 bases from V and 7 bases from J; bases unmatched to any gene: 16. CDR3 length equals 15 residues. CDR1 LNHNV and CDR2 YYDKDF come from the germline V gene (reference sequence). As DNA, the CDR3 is TGTGCCACCAAATGGGAACGGGACAGCCCTTATGAGCAGTACTTC. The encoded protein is CATKWERDSPYEQYF. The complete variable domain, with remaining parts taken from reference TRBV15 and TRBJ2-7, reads DAMVIQNPRYQVTQFGKPVTLSCSQTLNHNVMYWYQQKSSQAPKLLFHYYDKDFNNEADTPDNFQSRRPNTSFCFLDIRSPGLGDTAMYLCATKWERDSPYEQYFGPGTRLTVT.

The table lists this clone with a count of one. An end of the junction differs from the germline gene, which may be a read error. This CDR3 is CASSVVERGAF. CDR3 nucleotides: TGTGCCAGCAGCGTAGTGGAGCGGGGGGCCTTC. The chain uses TRBV2 and TRBJ1-2; possible D gene TRBD1, 5 bases. CDR3 length: 11 residues. Germline CDR1 and CDR2: SNHLY and FYNNEI.